These 24 T cell receptor beta chains share one sample of origin, sequenced in a study of blood T cell repertoires in COVID-19. Sequencing was performed with immunoSEQ multiplex PCR; in TCRdb, only in-frame clones are kept and a portion is missing. The table lists a few hundred thousand clones, approximately 85% of them singletons. Material for sequencing was PBMCs or T cells enriched from blood (not recorded which). The receptors were sampled from a man aged 25 to 40 who had recovered from COVID-19.

This clone was counted a single time. The chain recombines TRBV4-2 with TRBJ2-3; TRBD2 aligns across 15 bases. Trimming took 6 bases from V and 6 from J; bases not matched to a gene: 10. CDR3 length: 17 amino acids. Germline V gene data show CDR1 as LGHNA and CDR2 as YNFKEQ. In nucleotides, the CDR3 is TGTGCCAGCAGGGCGGGACTAGCGGGGGGCGGGTTGGATACGCAGTATTTT. The encoded protein is CASRAGLAGGGLDTQYF.

Regarding this clone: In the same sample, other DNA sequences code for this CDR3. CDR3 in DNA: TGTGCCAGCAGCCAGACAGGTTACGAGCAGTACTTC. Its protein is CASSQTGYEQYF. The chain uses TRBV11-2 and TRBJ2-7, with D tentatively TRBD1 (6 bases). This CDR3 has 12 amino acids. Trimming pared 5 bases from V and 4 bases from J, leaving 9 bases between. Germline V gene sequence: CDR1 SGHAT, CDR2 FQNNGV. Looking up the rest from reference TRBV11-2 and TRBJ2-7 gives the full variable domain: EAGVAQSPRYKIIEKRQSVAFWCNPISGHATLYWYQQILGQGPKLLIQFQNNGVVDDSQLPKDRFSAERLKGVDSTLKIQPAKLEDSAVYLCASSQTGYEQYFGPGTRLTVT.

This chain joins TRBV19 and TRBJ1-4; D gene ambiguous. The V gene lost 1 base and the J gene lost 7 bases, with 16 bases spanning the gap. In germline, CDR1 is LNHDA, CDR2 SQIVND (reference sequence). The length of the CDR3 is 16 residues. CDR3 DNA: TGTGCCAGTAGTATAGGTACCAGCAAAGGAGGTGAAAAACTGTTTTTT. Encoded protein: CASSIGTSKGGEKLFF.

This sequence joins TRBV6-5 and TRBJ1-2, with D perhaps matching TRBD1 (6 bases). The CDR3 extends over 15 amino acids. Looked up from germline, CDR1 is MNHEY and CDR2 is SVGAGI. Between the trimmed V and J ends, which lost 6 bases and 4 bases, there was a span of 18 bases. Written as DNA, the CDR3 is TGTGCCAGCAGCGTGAACAGGGCATTGGGCTATGGCTACACCTTC. Translating it yields CASSVNRALGYGYTF.

The sample holds a few counts of this clone. Other nucleotide sequences from this sample produce the same CDR3. The chain is built from TRBV5-1 and TRBJ2-7; possibly TRBD1 for D (6 bases). V was shortened by 0 bases and J by 2 bases, with 6 bases between the two germline ends. Germline V gene data show CDR1 as SGHRS and CDR2 as YFSETQ. The length of the CDR3 is 13 residues. The CDR3 here is CASSLDRAYEQYF. CDR3 nucleotide sequence: TGCGCCAGCAGCTTGGACAGGGCCTACGAGCAGTACTTC.

As to this clone: The sample has other DNA sequences that encode this CDR3 too. The V gene is TRBV5-4, the J gene TRBJ2-5; TRBD1 matches at 8 bases. CDR3 length equals 13 residues. Looked up from germline, CDR1 is SGHNT and CDR2 is YYREEE (reference sequence). Losses at the gene ends were 4 bases for V and 5 bases for J; bases not matched to a gene: 4. For the CDR3, the DNA is TGTGCCAGCAGCCCCCGGACAGGGGAGACCCAGTACTTC. Amino acids: CASSPRTGETQYF.

The chain combines TRBV6-5 with TRBJ2-2; 7 positions match TRBD1. The germline V gene has CDR1 MNHEY and CDR2 SVGAGI. There are 15 residues in the CDR3. With 4 bases clipped from V and 5 bases from J, the junction kept 7 bases outside the gene matches. Here the CDR3 DNA reads TGTGCCAGCAGTTCCATAACAGGGGAAACCGGGGAGCTGTTTTTT. It is translated as CASSSITGETGELFF.

The chain recombines TRBV12-3 or TRBV12-4 with TRBJ1-5; D uncertain. Trimming pared 6 bases from V and 7 bases from J, leaving 13 bases between. The CDR3 is made up of 13 amino acids. CDR3 DNA: TGTGCCAGCAGCGATGGGAGGGTCCAGCCCCAGCATTTT. Translation gives CASSDGRVQPQHF.

V usage is TRBV30 and J usage is TRBJ1-1; 9 positions agree with TRBD1. The CDR3 sequence is 13 residues long. Germline V gene sequence: CDR1 GTSNPN, CDR2 SVGIG (reference sequence). Unmatched junction bases numbered 3, after V lost 5 bases and J lost 2 bases. The CDR3 is CAWDRGSNTEAFF. The CDR3 region has the DNA TGTGCCTGGGACAGGGGGAGTAACACTGAAGCTTTCTTT.

The chain combines TRBV5-4 with TRBJ2-5, with TRBD2 matching 7 bases. CDR3 length: 15 amino acids. Germline CDR1 SGHNT, CDR2 YYREEE (reference sequence). Germline trimming cut 3 bases from V and 2 bases from J; bases unmatched to any gene: 7. The CDR3 protein is CASSSASGNQETQYF. CDR3 nucleotide sequence: TGTGCCAGCAGCTCCGCGAGCGGGAATCAAGAGACCCAGTACTTC.

In regard to this clone: At one of its ends the junction is not consistent with the germline gene, which may arise from a read error. V is TRBV11-2 and J is TRBJ2-5, with 11 bases fitting TRBD2. Germline CDR1 is SGHAT and CDR2 is FQNNGV. CDR3 length equals 17 residues. The chain's CDR3 is CASSAKLAGAGQGTQYF. CDR3 DNA: TGTGCCAGCAGCGCAAAACTAGCGGGGGCTGGTCAAGGGACCCAGTACTTC.

V and J are TRBV9 and TRBJ2-1; D unclear. The V gene's germline CDR1 is SGDLS and CDR2 YYNGEE. The V end lost 4 bases, the J end lost 4 bases, and 9 bases lay between the germline ends. The CDR3 has 13 amino acids. Here the CDR3 DNA reads TGTGCCAGCAGCCAAGACGGGTACAATGAGCAGTTCTTC. Amino acids: CASSQDGYNEQFF.

The V call is TRBV12-3 or TRBV12-4, the J call TRBJ1-1; D ambiguous. The V end was cut by 6 bases, the J end by 1 base, with 9 bases between. The CDR3 consists of 13 residues. This CDR3 reads CASREARNTEAFF. For the CDR3, the DNA is TGTGCCAGCAGAGAGGCACGGAACACTGAAGCTTTCTTT.

The chain uses TRBV3-1 (or the pseudogene TRBV3-2) and TRBJ1-2; TRBD1 might be the D (5 bases). Trimming cost V 6 bases and J 1 base, with 12 bases left between them. Germline CDR1 is LGHDT and CDR2 is YNNKEL (reference sequence). The CDR3 sequence is 14 residues long. CDR3 DNA sequence: TGTGCCAGCAGTATGGGGGGACTTAACTATGGCTACACCTTC. Amino acid sequence: CASSMGGLNYGYTF.

This clone was found a few times. The chain's CDR3 is CASSPLMEKLFF. The CDR3 DNA sequence: TGTGCCAGTAGTCCCCTAATGGAAAAACTGTTTTTT. The J gene is TRBJ1-4, the V gene TRBV19, with unresolved D. The germline CDR1 and CDR2 sequences are LNHDA and SQIVND (reference sequence). This CDR3 comprises 12 residues. Trimming removed 5 bases at V and 8 bases at J, with 9 bases between.

V and J are TRBV6-5 and TRBJ2-2, with a weak D call TRBD2 (5 bases). The CDR3 runs 14 residues. Per the germline V gene, CDR1 is MNHEY and CDR2 is SVGAGI. The ends were cut back, 6 bases at V and 6 bases at J, with 14 bases in the middle. The CDR3 here is CASSRREASGELFF. CDR3 DNA sequence: TGTGCCAGCAGCCGCCGGGAAGCCTCCGGGGAGCTGTTTTTT.

The chain links TRBV6-2 or TRBV6-3 to TRBJ2-2; 11 bases fit TRBD1. The CDR3 has 15 amino acids. Trimming removed 3 bases from V and 7 bases from J; junction bases left unmatched: 4. Germline V gives CDR1 MNHEY, CDR2 SVGEGT. CDR3 region: CASSYGTGGIGELFF. For the CDR3, the DNA is TGTGCCAGCAGTTATGGGACAGGGGGAATCGGGGAGCTGTTTTTT.

J is TRBJ2-7 and V is TRBV5-1, with no clear D. Germline lookup yields CDR1 SGHRS and CDR2 YFSETQ. V was cut by 4 bases and J by 0 bases, with 11 bases left in between. The CDR3 has 14 residues. CDR3 bases: TGCGCCAGCAGCCCAGATGGGCTCTCCTACGAGCAGTACTTC. Its protein product is CASSPDGLSYEQYF.

The chain carries TRBV6-5 and TRBJ1-4; D is unresolved. V lost 5 bases and J 8 bases, leaving 18 bases between the germline ends. The CDR3 loop spans 15 amino acids. CDR1 and CDR2 from the germline V gene are MNHEY and SVGAGI. CDR3 nucleotides: TGTGCCAGCAGTCCCGGATACGGGGAAAACGAAAAACTGTTTTTT. It is translated as CASSPGYGENEKLFF.

The chain joins TRBV27 to TRBJ2-3; 8 bases map to TRBD2. The trim removed 2 bases at V and 2 bases at J, leaving 6 bases unmatched. In germline, CDR1 is MNHEY, CDR2 SMNVEV (reference sequence). The CDR3 loop spans 16 amino acids. The CDR3: CASSLQPGGYTDTQYF. CDR3 DNA sequence: TGTGCCAGCAGTTTACAGCCGGGGGGGTACACAGATACGCAGTATTTT.

This clone was picked up a small number of times. The gene calls are TRBV6-5 and TRBJ2-3, with 8 bases aligning to TRBD1. This CDR3 comprises 15 residues. V dropped 9 bases and J dropped 0; count of bases not matched to a gene: 8. Germline CDR1 MNHEY, CDR2 SVGAGI. DNA of the CDR3: TGTGCCAGTCAGTCCGGGACAGGAAGCACAGATACGCAGTATTTT. It encodes CASQSGTGSTDTQYF.

This chain uses TRBV30 with TRBJ1-6, with TRBD1 matching 7 bases. J gave up 13 bases and V 0 bases, and 6 bases lay outside the gene matches. The germline V gene encodes CDR1 GTSNPN and CDR2 SVGIG (reference sequence). CDR3 length: 13 amino acids. As DNA, the CDR3 is TGTGCCTGGAGTGTACAGGGGAGTTCTCCCCTCCACTTT. Its protein is CAWSVQGSSPLHF.

J is TRBJ1-1 and V is TRBV4-3; maybe TRBD1 (5 bases). There are 16 residues in the CDR3. V lost 0 bases to trimming and J lost 8 bases, with 19 bases between them. Germline V lookup: CDR1 LGHNA, CDR2 YSLEER. CDR3 region: CASSQEATRQGGEAFF. The CDR3 DNA follows: TGCGCCAGCAGCCAAGAAGCTACTCGGCAGGGAGGCGAAGCTTTCTTT.

This chain joins TRBV4-2 and TRBJ2-2; 9 bases are a match to TRBD1. The V gene end was trimmed by 1 base and the J gene end by 0 bases; junction bases not matched to a gene: 3. Per germline, CDR1 LGHNA and CDR2 YNFKEQ. The CDR3 totals 17 residues. CDR3 bases: TGTGCCAGCAGCCAAGGCTGGGACAGGGCGAACACCGGGGAGCTGTTTTTT. Translation: CASSQGWDRANTGELFF.